This TCR beta chain was recorded in a study of PD-1 blockade in classical Hodgkin lymphoma. Study at large: A 3 mg/kg intravenous dose of nivolumab was received by patients every 2 weeks.

Trimming took 6 bases from V and 0 from J; bases not matched to a gene: 8. The CDR3 runs to 16 residues. Germline V CDR1 and CDR2: ENHRY, SYGVKD. Comments on this clone: The antigen remains undetermined.

Described time point: cycle 4 day 1 (C4D1), after less than 7 weeks of nivolumab. Autologous stem cell transplantation was followed by relapse in every patient, and brentuximab vedotin exposure varied. Repertoires were generated with immunoSEQ multiplex PCR, while TCRdb's copy carries only in-frame clones and drops some. The sample has 41,000 or so clones, roughly 69% seen once. Broader study findings: Undefined causes, possibly disease activity or prior therapy, underlie the repertoire differences. Baseline diversity in complete responders resembled that of newly diagnosed patients. Lower baseline TCR diversity was reported for newly diagnosed patients than for healthy donors.

This chain connects TRBV10-3 to TRBJ2-1; 7 bases are shared with TRBD2. The TCR originated in a human donor with classical Hodgkin lymphoma. Material: peripheral blood mononuclear cells (PBMCs), obtained before the fourth cycle of nivolumab. CDR3 coding DNA: TGTGCCATCAGCGAACTAGCGAGGAGCTCCTACAATGAGCAGTTCTTC. The encoded protein is CAISELARSSYNEQFF.